This TCR beta chain came from a study of cytomegalovirus exposure and HLA in healthy donors. Of note for this clone: Its target is unknown.

Method: immunoSEQ multiplex PCR; TCRdb's copy keeps in-frame clones and lacks some. Among roughly 220,000 clones listed, roughly 83% were seen once. Broader study findings: The study found most TCR sequences rare, yet found some public TCRs in many donors. Cytomegalovirus association was assigned to some 160 TCR beta chains.

Deletions cut 9 bases from V and 5 bases from J, with 7 bases between. Germline V gives CDR1 MDHEN, CDR2 SYDVKM. This CDR3 is built from 11 residues. This clonotype was obtained from a woman aged 25 to 39 in good health and CMV-seropositive. The rearrangement joins TRBV28 to TRBJ2-2; D is unclear. The sample was PBMCs. This CDR3 is CASWRTGELFF. The CDR3 nucleotides read TGTGCCAGTTGGCGAACCGGGGAGCTGTTTTTT. Full variable domain (rest looked up from reference TRBV28 and TRBJ2-2): DVKVTQSSRYLVKRTGEKVFLECVQDMDHENMFWYRQDPGLGLRLIYFSYDVKMKEKGDIPEGYSVSREKKERFSLILESASTNQTSMYLCASWRTGELFFGEGSRLTVL.